This T cell receptor (beta chain) came from a study of somatic mutations in cytotoxic T cells in rheumatoid arthritis. Background on the study: Patients gave 30 ml EDTA peripheral blood immediately after diagnosis, prior to starting treatment. Nearly 100% purity was obtained when some V beta antibody-stained T-cell populations were flow-sorted; these included V beta1+ cells sequenced for TCRB.

General observations from the study: Measured CD8+ T-cell clonality, a value compared between rheumatoid arthritis patients and age-matched healthy controls, did not differ significantly.

As to this clone: Antigen: not known.

V was clipped by 4 bases and J by 6 bases, with 13 bases between them. The CDR3 loop spans 14 amino acids. Looked up from germline, CDR1 is SGHDN and CDR2 is FVKESK. Produced via immunoSEQ multiplex PCR; TCRdb's table is partial and in-frame only. The sample lists over 15,000 clones; under 85% were seen once. Input material: CD8+ T cells sorted from blood. This clonotype was obtained from a young man with rheumatoid arthritis. V and J are TRBV14 and TRBJ2-1; D possibly corresponds to TRBD1 (6 bases). The CDR3 reads CASSPITGLNEQFF. In DNA form, the CDR3 reads TGTGCCAGCAGCCCAATTACAGGGCTCAATGAGCAGTTCTTC.